The clone carrying this TCR beta chain has a handful of counts. The sample is drawn from a study of patients and donors after allogeneic stem cell transplantation. Trimming took off 1 base at V and 7 bases at J, with 11 bases between the two ends. In germline, CDR1 is LNHNV, CDR2 YYDKDF (reference sequence). This CDR3 is built from 14 residues. TCRdb passed the RT-PCR reads through MiXCR, listing each CDR3 protein once. The data contain about 960,000 distinct CDR3 sequences, roughly 17% of them singletons. The TCR originated in a human donor who was either an allogeneic HSCT recipient or a stem cell or donor lymphocyte infusion donor (not recorded which). It is not recorded whose cells these are; they may come from a transplant donor. V is TRBV15 and J is TRBJ2-1; a weak D match, TRBD2 (5 bases). What was sequenced was blood, either unsorted or a sorted T cell fraction (not recorded which). The CDR3 sequence is CATSRGGRGNEQFF. CDR3 coding DNA: TGTGCCACCAGCAGAGGAGGTCGAGGGAATGAGCAGTTCTTC.